This TCR beta chain was sequenced in a study of PD-1 blockade in classical Hodgkin lymphoma. On the study more broadly: Intravenous nivolumab at 3 mg/kg was given to patients every 2 weeks. Findings and limits, study-wide: Repertoires differed for reasons still undefined, possibly disease activity or prior therapy. CD4+ TCR diversity climbed significantly by C4D1, unlike CD8+ TCR diversity.

All patients experienced relapse after autologous stem cell transplantation, and brentuximab vedotin exposure was variable. The study recorded best responses of complete response, partial response or progressive disease. Clones were sequenced by immunoSEQ multiplex PCR, and TCRdb holds only the in-frame ones, with some missing. The table records about 58,000 clones, more than 85% of them present only once. This CDR3 is 15 amino acids long. The J segment lost 6 bases and the V segment lost 1 base, leaving 9 bases of the junction unmatched. Germline values: CDR1 SGHAT, CDR2 FQNNGV. This clone was counted a few times. Its cognate antigen is unknown.

The sequence was collected from a human donor with classical Hodgkin lymphoma. The V and J genes are TRBV11-2 and TRBJ2-7; 7 bases map to TRBD2. This sample comprised peripheral blood mononuclear cells (PBMCs), obtained before the second cycle of nivolumab. The CDR3 here is CASSLVGLEAVEQYF. In nucleotides, the CDR3 is TGTGCCAGCAGCTTAGTAGGACTAGAAGCGGTCGAGCAGTACTTC.